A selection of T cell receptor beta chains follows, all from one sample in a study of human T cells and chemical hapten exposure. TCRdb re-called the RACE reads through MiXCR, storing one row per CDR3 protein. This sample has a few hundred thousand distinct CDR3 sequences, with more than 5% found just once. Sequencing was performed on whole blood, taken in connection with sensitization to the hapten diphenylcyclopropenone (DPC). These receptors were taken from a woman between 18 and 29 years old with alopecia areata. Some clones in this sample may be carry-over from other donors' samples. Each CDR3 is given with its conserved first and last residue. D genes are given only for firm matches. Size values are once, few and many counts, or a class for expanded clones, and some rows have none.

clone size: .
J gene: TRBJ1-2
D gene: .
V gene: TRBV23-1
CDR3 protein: CASRPAGGHDGYTF
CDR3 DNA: TGCGCCAGCAGGCCGGCGGGGGGGCATGATGGCTACACCTTC

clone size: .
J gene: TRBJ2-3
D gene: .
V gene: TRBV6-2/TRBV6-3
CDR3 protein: CASSSVGGATDTQYF
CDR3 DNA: TGTGCCAGCAGCTCCGTGGGGGGGGCTACAGATACGCAGTATTTT

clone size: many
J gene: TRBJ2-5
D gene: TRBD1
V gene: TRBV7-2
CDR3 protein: CASSPLGTGGSETQYF
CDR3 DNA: TGTGCCAGCAGCCCCCTTGGGACAGGGGGTTCAGAGACCCAGTACTTC

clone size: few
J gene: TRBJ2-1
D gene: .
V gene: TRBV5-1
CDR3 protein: CASSLGSGQNEQFF
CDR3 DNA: TGCGCCAGCAGCTTGGGATCGGGACAAAATGAGCAGTTCTTC

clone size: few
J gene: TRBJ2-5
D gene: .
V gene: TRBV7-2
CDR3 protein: CASSVQTGFQETQYF
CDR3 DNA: TGTGCCAGCAGCGTACAGACTGGGTTCCAAGAGACCCAGTACTTC

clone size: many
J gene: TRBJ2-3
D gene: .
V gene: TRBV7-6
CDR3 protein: CASSLLGSTDTQYF
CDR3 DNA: TGTGCCAGCAGCTTACTGGGAAGCACAGATACGCAGTATTTT

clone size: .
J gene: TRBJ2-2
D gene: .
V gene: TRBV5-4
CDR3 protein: CASSLRGSANTGELFF
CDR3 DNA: TGTGCCAGCAGCTTGCGGGGCAGCGCGAACACCGGGGAGCTGTTTTTT

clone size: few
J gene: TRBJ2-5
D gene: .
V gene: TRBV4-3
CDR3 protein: CASSQVYDRRGETQYF
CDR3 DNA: TGCGCCAGCAGCCAAGTTTACGACAGAAGAGGAGAGACCCAGTACTTC

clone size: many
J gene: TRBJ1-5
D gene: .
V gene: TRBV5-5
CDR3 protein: CASSKTSNQPQHF
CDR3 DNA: TGTGCCAGCAGCAAAACAAGCAATCAGCCCCAGCATTTT

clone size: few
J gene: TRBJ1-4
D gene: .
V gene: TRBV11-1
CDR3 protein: CASSVQIGEKLFF
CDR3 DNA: TGTGCCAGCAGCGTGCAGATAGGTGAAAAACTGTTTTTT

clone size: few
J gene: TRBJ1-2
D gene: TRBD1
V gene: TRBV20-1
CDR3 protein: CSASLTGPYYGYTF
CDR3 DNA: TGCAGTGCTAGTTTGACAGGGCCGTACTATGGCTACACCTTC

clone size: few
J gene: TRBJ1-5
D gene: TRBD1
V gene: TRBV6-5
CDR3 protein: CASSSGQVNQPQHF
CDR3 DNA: TGTGCCAGCAGTTCGGGACAGGTCAATCAGCCCCAGCATTTT

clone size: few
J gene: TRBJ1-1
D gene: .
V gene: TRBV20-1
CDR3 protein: CSARVPLGGTMNTEAFF
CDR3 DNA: TGCAGTGCTAGAGTACCGTTGGGGGGCACAATGAACACTGAAGCTTTCTTT

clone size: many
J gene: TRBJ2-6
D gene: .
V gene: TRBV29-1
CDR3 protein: CSVESRGGSGANVLTF
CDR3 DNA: TGCAGCGTTGAGTCGCGGGGAGGCTCTGGGGCCAACGTCCTGACTTTC

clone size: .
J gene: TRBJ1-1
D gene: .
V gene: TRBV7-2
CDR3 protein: CASSSRGGFDAFF
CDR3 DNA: TGTGCCAGCAGCTCCCGAGGGGGGTTTGACGCTTTCTTT

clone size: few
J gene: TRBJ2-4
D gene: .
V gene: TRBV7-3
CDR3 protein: CASSPGLDPNVNIQYF
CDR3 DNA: TGTGCCAGCAGCCCAGGACTTGACCCCAACGTGAACATTCAGTACTTC

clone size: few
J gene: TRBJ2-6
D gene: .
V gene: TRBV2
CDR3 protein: CASSERTPGANVLTF
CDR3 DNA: TGTGCCAGCAGTGAAAGGACCCCTGGGGCCAACGTCCTGACTTTC

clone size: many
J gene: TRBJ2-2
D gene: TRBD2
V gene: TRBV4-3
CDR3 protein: CASSPTSLNTGELFF
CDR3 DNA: TGCGCCAGCAGCCCGACTAGCCTGAACACCGGGGAGCTGTTTTTT

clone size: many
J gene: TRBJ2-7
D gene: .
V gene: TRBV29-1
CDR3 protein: CSVQAKQGGYEQYF
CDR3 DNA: TGCAGCGTGCAAGCGAAACAGGGGGGGTACGAGCAGTACTTC

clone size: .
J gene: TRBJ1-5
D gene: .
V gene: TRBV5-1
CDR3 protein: CASSLYPGTSNQPQHF
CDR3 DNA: TGCGCCAGCAGCTTGTATCCGGGAACTAGCAATCAGCCCCAGCATTTT

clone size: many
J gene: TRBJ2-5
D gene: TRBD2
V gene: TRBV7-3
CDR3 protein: CASSLAGGDQETQYF
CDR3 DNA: TGTGCCAGCAGCTTAGCGGGGGGCGACCAAGAGACCCAGTACTTC

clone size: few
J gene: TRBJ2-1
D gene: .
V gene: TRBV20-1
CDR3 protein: CSARDPRGPDEQFF
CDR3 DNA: TGCAGTGCTAGAGATCCTAGGGGCCCCGATGAGCAGTTCTTC

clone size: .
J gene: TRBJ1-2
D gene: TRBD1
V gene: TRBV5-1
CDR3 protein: CASSLGQQGANYGYTF
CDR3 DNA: TGCGCCAGCAGCTTGGGGCAACAGGGGGCGAACTATGGCTACACCTTC

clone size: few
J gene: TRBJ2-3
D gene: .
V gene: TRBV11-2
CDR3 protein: CASSSLRTADTQYF
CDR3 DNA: TGTGCCAGCAGCTCCCTCCGGACAGCAGATACGCAGTATTTT

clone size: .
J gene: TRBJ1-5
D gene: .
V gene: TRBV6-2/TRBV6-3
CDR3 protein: CASRGYSNQPQHF
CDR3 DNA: TGTGCCAGCAGAGGCTACAGCAATCAGCCCCAGCATTTT

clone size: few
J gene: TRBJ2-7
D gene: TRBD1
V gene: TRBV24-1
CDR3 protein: CATSAEKQGFHEQYF
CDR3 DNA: TGTGCCACCAGTGCGGAAAAACAGGGGTTCCACGAGCAGTACTTC

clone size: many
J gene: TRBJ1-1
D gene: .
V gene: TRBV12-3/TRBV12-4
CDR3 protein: CASSPRQENTEAFF
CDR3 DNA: TGTGCCAGCAGTCCCCGACAGGAGAACACTGAAGCTTTCTTT

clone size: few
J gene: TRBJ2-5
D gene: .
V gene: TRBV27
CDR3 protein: CASSLRYSEETQYF
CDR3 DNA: TGTGCCAGCAGTTTAAGGTACAGCGAAGAGACCCAGTACTTC

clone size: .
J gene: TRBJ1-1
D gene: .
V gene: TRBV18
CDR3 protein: CASSPGTGRATEAFF
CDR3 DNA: TGTGCCAGCTCACCTGGAACCGGCCGGGCCACTGAAGCTTTCTTT

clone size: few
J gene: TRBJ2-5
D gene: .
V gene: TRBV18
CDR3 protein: CASSANRDIGEETQYF
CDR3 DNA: TGTGCCAGCTCAGCAAACCGGGACATAGGGGAGGAGACCCAGTACTTC

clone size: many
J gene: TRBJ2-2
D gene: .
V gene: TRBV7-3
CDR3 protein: CASSPGPEAGELFF
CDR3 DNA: TGTGCCAGCAGCCCCGGACCGGAGGCCGGGGAGCTGTTTTTT

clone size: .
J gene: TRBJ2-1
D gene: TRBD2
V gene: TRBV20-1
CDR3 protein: CSATTGTSGNEQFF
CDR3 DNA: TGCAGTGCAACCACCGGGACTAGCGGGAATGAGCAGTTCTTC

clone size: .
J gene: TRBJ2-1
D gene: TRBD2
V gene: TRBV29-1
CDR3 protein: CSVIAGQRKIYNEQFF
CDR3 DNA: TGCAGCGTGATAGCGGGGCAGAGGAAAATCTACAATGAGCAGTTCTTC

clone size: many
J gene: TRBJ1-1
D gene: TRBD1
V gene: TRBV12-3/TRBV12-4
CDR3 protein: CASSSDRGYAEAFF
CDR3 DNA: TGTGCCAGCAGTTCGGACAGGGGGTATGCTGAAGCTTTCTTT

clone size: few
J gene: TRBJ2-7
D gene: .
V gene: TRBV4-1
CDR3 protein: CASSQDLEGMVYEQYF
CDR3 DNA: TGCGCCAGCAGCCAAGATCTTGAGGGGATGGTCTACGAGCAGTACTTC

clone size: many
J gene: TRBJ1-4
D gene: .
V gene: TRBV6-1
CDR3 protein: CASTNRKGRVEKLFF
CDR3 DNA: TGTGCCAGCACAAACCGGAAGGGAAGGGTCGAAAAACTGTTTTTT

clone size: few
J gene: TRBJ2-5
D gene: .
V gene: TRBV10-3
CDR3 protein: CAISKTGQETQYF
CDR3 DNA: TGTGCCATCAGTAAAACAGGGCAAGAGACCCAGTACTTC

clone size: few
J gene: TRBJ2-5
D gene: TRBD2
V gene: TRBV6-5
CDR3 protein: CASYQAGGPRTQYF
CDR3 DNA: TGTGCCAGCTACCAAGCGGGGGGGCCCCGTACCCAGTACTTC

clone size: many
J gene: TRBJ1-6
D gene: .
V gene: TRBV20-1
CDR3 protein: CSARDPPGREASPLHF
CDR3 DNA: TGCAGTGCTAGAGACCCACCCGGTCGTGAGGCTTCACCCCTCCACTTT

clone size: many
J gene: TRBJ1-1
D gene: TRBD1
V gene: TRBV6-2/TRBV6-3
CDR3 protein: CASSSRTGGGKTEAFF
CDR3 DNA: TGTGCCAGCAGTTCGCGGACAGGGGGCGGAAAAACTGAAGCTTTCTTT

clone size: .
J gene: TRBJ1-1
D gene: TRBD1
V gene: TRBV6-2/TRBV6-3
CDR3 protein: CASTLPTGGGRKAFF
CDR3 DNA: TGTGCCAGCACTCTACCGACCGGAGGGGGCAGAAAAGCTTTCTTT